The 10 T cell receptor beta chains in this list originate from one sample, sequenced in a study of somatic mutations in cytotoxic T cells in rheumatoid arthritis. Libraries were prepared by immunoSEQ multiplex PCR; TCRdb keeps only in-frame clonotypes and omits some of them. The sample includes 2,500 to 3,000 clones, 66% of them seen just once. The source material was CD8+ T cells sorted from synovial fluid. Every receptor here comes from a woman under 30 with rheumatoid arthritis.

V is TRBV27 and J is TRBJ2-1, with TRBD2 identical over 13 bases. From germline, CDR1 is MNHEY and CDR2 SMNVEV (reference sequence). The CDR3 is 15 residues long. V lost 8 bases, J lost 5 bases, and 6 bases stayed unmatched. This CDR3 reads CASGRLAGGDNEQFF. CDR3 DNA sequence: TGTGCCAGCGGACGACTAGCGGGGGGCGACAATGAGCAGTTCTTC.

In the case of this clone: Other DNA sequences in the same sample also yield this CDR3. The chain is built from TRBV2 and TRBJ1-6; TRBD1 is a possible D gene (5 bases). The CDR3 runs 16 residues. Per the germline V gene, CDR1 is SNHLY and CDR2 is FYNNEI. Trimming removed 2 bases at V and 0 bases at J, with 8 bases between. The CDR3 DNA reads TGTGCCAGCAGTGAACGGGGGAGCTCCTATAATTCACCCCTCCACTTT. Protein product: CASSERGSSYNSPLHF.

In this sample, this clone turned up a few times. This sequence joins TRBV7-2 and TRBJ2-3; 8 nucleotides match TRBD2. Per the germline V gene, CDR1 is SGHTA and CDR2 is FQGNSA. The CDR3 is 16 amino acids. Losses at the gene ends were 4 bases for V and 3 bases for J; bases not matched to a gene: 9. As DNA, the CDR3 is TGTGCCAGCAGCTGGGAGGTGGCGGGGGGTACAGATACGCAGTATTTT. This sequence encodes CASSWEVAGGTDTQYF.

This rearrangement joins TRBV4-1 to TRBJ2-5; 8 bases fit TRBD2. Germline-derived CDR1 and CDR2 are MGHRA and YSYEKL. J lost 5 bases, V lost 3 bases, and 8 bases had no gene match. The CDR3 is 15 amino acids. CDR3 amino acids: CASSHYWGGGETQYF. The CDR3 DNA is TGCGCCAGCAGCCATTATTGGGGCGGGGGGGAGACCCAGTACTTC.

CDR3 DNA: TGTGCCAGCAGCTTTACGGGAGCAGGGGGGAGAAACACTGAAGCTTTCTTT. This codes for CASSFTGAGGRNTEAFF. V usage is TRBV7-8 and J usage is TRBJ1-1, with 7 bases matching TRBD1. Germline trimming cut 3 bases from V and 2 bases from J; bases unmatched to any gene: 12. The CDR3 is 17 residues long. Germline loops: CDR1 SGHVS, CDR2 FQNEAQ.

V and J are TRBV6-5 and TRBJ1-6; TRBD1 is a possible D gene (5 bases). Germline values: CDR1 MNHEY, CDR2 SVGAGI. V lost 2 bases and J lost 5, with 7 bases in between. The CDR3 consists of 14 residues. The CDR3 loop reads CASSYRGNNSPLHF. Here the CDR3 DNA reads TGTGCCAGCAGTTACAGGGGTAATAATTCACCCCTCCACTTT.

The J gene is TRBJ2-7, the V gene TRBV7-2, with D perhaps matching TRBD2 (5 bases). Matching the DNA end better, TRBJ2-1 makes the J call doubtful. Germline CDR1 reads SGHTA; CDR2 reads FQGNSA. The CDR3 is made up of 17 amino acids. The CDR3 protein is CASSLDSGYAGYNEQFF. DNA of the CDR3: TGTGCCAGCAGCCTCGACTCGGGGTACGCCGGGTACAATGAGCAGTTCTTC.

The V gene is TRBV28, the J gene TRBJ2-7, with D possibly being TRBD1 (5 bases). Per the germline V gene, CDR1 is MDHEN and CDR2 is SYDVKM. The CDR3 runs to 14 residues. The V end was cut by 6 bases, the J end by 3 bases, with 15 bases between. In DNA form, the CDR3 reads TGTGCCAGCAGGTTTTTGGGGCCAAACTACGAGCAGTACTTC. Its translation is CASRFLGPNYEQYF.

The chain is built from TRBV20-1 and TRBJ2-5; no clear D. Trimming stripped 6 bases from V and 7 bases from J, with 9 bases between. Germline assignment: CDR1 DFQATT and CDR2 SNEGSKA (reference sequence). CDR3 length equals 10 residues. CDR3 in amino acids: CSARVGTQYF. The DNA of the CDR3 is TGCAGTGCCCGGGTGGGGACCCAGTACTTC.

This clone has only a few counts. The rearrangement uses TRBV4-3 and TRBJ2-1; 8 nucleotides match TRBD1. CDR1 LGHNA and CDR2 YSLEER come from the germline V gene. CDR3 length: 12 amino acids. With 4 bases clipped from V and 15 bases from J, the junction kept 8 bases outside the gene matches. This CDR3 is CASSPDRVRMFF. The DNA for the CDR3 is TGCGCCAGCAGCCCGGACAGGGTGCGTATGTTCTTC.